The 20 T cell receptor beta chains listed next were all sequenced from one sample in a study of T cell responses to AZD1222 COVID-19 vaccine. Using immunoSEQ multiplex PCR, the repertoire was profiled, and TCRdb retains in-frame clones only, with some absent. The table has about 86,000 clones, roughly 89% seen once. The source was peripheral blood, collected 28 days after the second AZD1222 dose. The receptors originated from an adult who received the AZD1222 COVID-19 vaccine.

V gene TRBV19 combines with J gene TRBJ1-1, with no clear D. Trimming stripped 6 bases from V and 1 base from J, with 12 bases between. There are 14 residues in the CDR3. CDR1 is LNHDA and CDR2 is SQIVND in the germline V gene (reference sequence). The CDR3 nucleotides read TGTGCCAGTAGCCTAACGGGAACGAACACTGAAGCTTTCTTT. This codes for CASSLTGTNTEAFF.

V is TRBV27 and J is TRBJ1-1; 8 nucleotides match TRBD1. Trimming took 8 bases from V and 5 from J; bases not matched to a gene: 7. CDR3 size: 13 residues. Germline CDR1 is MNHEY and CDR2 is SMNVEV (reference sequence). The CDR3 nucleotides read TGTGCCAGCGGTCCAGGGGGCGCGACTGAAGCTTTCTTT. Translating gives CASGPGGATEAFF.

This clone was counted only a few times. The chain has TRBV5-8 and TRBJ1-2; a weak D match, TRBD1 (5 bases). Trimming shortened V by 6 bases and J by 1 base, and 10 bases separated the two germline ends. CDR1 is SGHTS, CDR2 YDEGEE, per germline. The CDR3 totals 13 residues. The CDR3 reads CASTDSFNYGYTF. The CDR3, as DNA: TGTGCCAGCACAGACAGCTTTAACTATGGCTACACCTTC.

The V call is TRBV19, the J call TRBJ2-1; 16 nucleotides match TRBD2. The CDR3 contains 14 residues. Trimming cost V 6 bases and J 10 bases; bases outside gene matches: 3. Germline CDR1 is LNHDA and CDR2 is SQIVND (reference sequence). CDR3 DNA sequence: TGTGCCAGTAGCGGGACTAGCGGGGGGGCAGAGCAGTTCTTC. Protein product: CASSGTSGGAEQFF.

The CDR3 loop reads CASSEVRTPRETQYF. The CDR3 nucleotides read TGTGCCAGCAGTGAAGTGAGGACGCCTCGGGAGACCCAGTACTTC. The rearrangement uses TRBV6-1 and TRBJ2-5, with D unresolved. Trimming cost V 1 base and J 5 bases, with 14 bases left between them. Germline loops: CDR1 MNHNS, CDR2 SASEGT. CDR3 length: 15 residues.

This sequence joins TRBV7-8 and TRBJ2-3; 9 positions agree with TRBD2. CDR1 and CDR2 (germline): SGHVS, FQNEAQ. The CDR3 extends over 15 amino acids. Trimming cost V 1 base and J 6 bases; bases outside gene matches: 5. The CDR3 loop reads CASSLGGGAGDTQYF. For the CDR3, the DNA is TGTGCCAGCAGCTTAGGCGGGGGGGCTGGTGATACGCAGTATTTT.

The chain uses TRBV7-9 and TRBJ2-1; no clear D gene. The CDR3 consists of 15 residues. From germline, CDR1 is SEHNR and CDR2 FQNEAQ (reference sequence). The V end lost 5 bases, the J end lost 7 bases, and 18 bases lay between the germline ends. The DNA for the CDR3 is TGTGCCAGCAGCCCCCCCCTCCGGTTTGGGAATGAGCAGTTCTTC. Translated: CASSPPLRFGNEQFF.

The chain is built from TRBV6-6 and TRBJ2-7; TRBD2 is a possible D gene (5 bases). Trimming cost V 0 bases and J 4 bases, with 13 bases left between them. Germline V gene sequence: CDR1 MNHNY, CDR2 SVGAGI (reference sequence). The CDR3 has 15 residues. The CDR3 loop is CASSYSFGDRYEQYF. CDR3 coding DNA: TGTGCCAGCAGTTACTCCTTCGGGGATAGGTACGAGCAGTACTTC.

V and J are TRBV5-1 and TRBJ2-5; D not certain. The CDR3 sequence is 14 residues long. Trimming cost V 0 bases and J 5 bases, with 11 bases left between them. The germline V gene encodes CDR1 SGHRS and CDR2 YFSETQ. This CDR3 reads CASSLVPDTETQYF. CDR3 sequence (DNA): TGCGCCAGCAGCTTGGTTCCGGATACGGAGACCCAGTACTTC.

The rearrangement links TRBV6-1 to TRBJ1-2, with 7 bases fitting TRBD1. CDR1 and CDR2 from the germline V gene are MNHNS and SASEGT. This CDR3 is 14 amino acids long. V was clipped by 2 bases and J by 8 bases; unmatched bases: 8. The CDR3 protein is CASSEFIGGKGYTF. DNA for the CDR3: TGTGCCAGCAGTGAATTTATAGGGGGCAAGGGCTACACCTTC.

V is TRBV9 and J is TRBJ2-1; a possible D gene is TRBD2 (5 bases). Trimming took off 1 base at V and 0 bases at J, with 17 bases between the two ends. The germline V gene encodes CDR1 SGDLS and CDR2 YYNGEE. The CDR3 consists of 18 residues. The CDR3 loop is CASSVSSPTQSSYNEQFF. In nucleotides, the CDR3 is TGTGCCAGCAGCGTATCTAGCCCGACGCAAAGCTCCTACAATGAGCAGTTCTTC.

This CDR3 reads CASSSGTGVNQPQHF. The CDR3 DNA follows: TGTGCCAGCAGTTCCGGGACAGGAGTCAATCAGCCCCAGCATTTT. V is TRBV6-5 and J is TRBJ1-5, with 8 bases aligning to TRBD1. Germline trimming cut 4 bases from V and 3 bases from J; bases unmatched to any gene: 5. Germline CDR1 reads MNHEY; CDR2 reads SVGAGI. The CDR3 runs 15 residues.

V gene TRBV6-5 combines with J gene TRBJ2-5, with 11 bases that match TRBD2. The V segment lost 7 bases and the J segment 5 bases; nucleotides outside the gene matches: 6. Germline V gene sequence: CDR1 MNHEY, CDR2 SVGAGI. This CDR3 contains 14 residues. Written as DNA, the CDR3 is TGTGCCAGCAACCTAGCGGGGGGCCGGGAGACCCAGTACTTC. Amino acids: CASNLAGGRETQYF.

This clone has only one observation. In nucleotides, the CDR3 is TGTGCCTGGAGTGGCGGACAGGGCGGTCAGCCCCAGCATTTT. Protein: CAWSGGQGGQPQHF. V and J are TRBV30 and TRBJ1-5, with TRBD1 matching 8 bases. The V gene's germline CDR1 is GTSNPN and CDR2 SVGIG (reference sequence). CDR3 length: 14 amino acids. J lost 6 bases, V lost 1 base, and 5 bases had no gene match.

The chain is built from TRBV18 and TRBJ2-5; tentatively, D is TRBD1 (6 bases). The CDR3 has 13 residues. The germline V and J ends were trimmed by 6 bases and 5 bases, with 13 bases remaining between them. Germline-derived CDR1 and CDR2 are KGHSH and LQKENI. CDR3 in DNA: TGTGCCAGCTCTCAACAGGGTGGGGAGACCCAGTACTTC. Translated, it gives CASSQQGGETQYF.

This chain joins TRBV29-1 and TRBJ1-1; D gene unclear. Germline-derived CDR1 and CDR2 are SQVTM and ANQGSEA. There are 12 residues in the CDR3. V was clipped by 4 bases and J by 4 bases, with 10 bases between them. The CDR3 DNA sequence: TGCAGCGTTGTTCCCAGTTCCACTGAAGCTTTCTTT. It specifies CSVVPSSTEAFF.

The gene calls are TRBV18 and TRBJ2-3; possible D gene TRBD2, 6 bases. Trimming pared 4 bases from V and 2 bases from J, leaving 13 bases between. The CDR3 loop spans 15 amino acids. Germline V gives CDR1 KGHSH, CDR2 LQKENI. In DNA, the CDR3 is TGTGCCAGCTCACAGGGAGGCGTCAACACAGATACGCAGTATTTT. Amino acid sequence: CASSQGGVNTDTQYF.

This clone is a singleton in its sample. The rearrangement uses TRBV27 and TRBJ2-1; D perhaps matches TRBD1 (5 bases). The CDR3 loop spans 15 amino acids. With 3 bases removed from V and 7 bases from J, the gap between germline ends came to 16 bases. Germline-derived CDR1 and CDR2 are MNHEY and SMNVEV (reference sequence). CDR3 sequence (DNA): TGTGCCAGCAGTTTCAGTGTGGCAGGGCGAAATGAGCAGTTCTTC. Encoded protein: CASSFSVAGRNEQFF.

This chain joins TRBV6-1 and TRBJ2-7, with D perhaps being TRBD1 or TRBD2 (5 bases each). In germline, CDR1 is MNHNS, CDR2 SASEGT. V was trimmed by 0 bases and J by 4 bases, leaving 10 bases between them. The CDR3 spans 14 residues. The CDR3 is CASSEAVRGYEQYF. Written as DNA, the CDR3 is TGTGCCAGCAGTGAAGCTGTGAGGGGATACGAGCAGTACTTC.

This chain links TRBV7-9 with TRBJ1-4; D is undetermined. The CDR3 has 15 amino acids. Germline V gives CDR1 SEHNR, CDR2 FQNEAQ (reference sequence). V gave up 2 bases and J gave up 4 bases, with 11 bases separating them. CDR3 loop: CASSLLTGYNEKLFF. The DNA for the CDR3 is TGTGCCAGCAGCTTACTGACGGGATATAATGAAAAACTGTTTTTT.